This TCR beta chain originates from a study of OX40 agonist ivuxolimab in advanced cancers. Study as a whole: A mean age of roughly 60 years, range roughly 23 to 79, was recorded, and under 85% were male. Partial responses occurred in Three dose-escalation patients, one with hepatocellular carcinoma and two with cutaneous melanoma.

The method was immunoSEQ multiplex PCR; TCRdb's version includes in-frame clones alone and lacks a portion of them. The sample includes approximately 58,000 clones, 75% to 85% seen only once; the top ten take 0.75%. Peripheral blood came from all dose cohorts at three timepoints. The CDR3 sequence is 18 residues long. Per germline, CDR1 MGHRA and CDR2 YSYEKL. Trimming cost V 3 bases and J 3 bases, with 21 bases left between them. Judged by abundance, this clone is medium-sized (0.01 to 0.1%). The sequence came from an adult with an advanced solid tumor such as melanoma, head and neck, liver or kidney cancer. Sequenced here: CD4+ or CD8+ T cells sorted from blood, sampled in a trial of the OX40 agonist ivuxolimab. The chain employs TRBV4-1 and TRBJ1-5; no definite D call. In DNA form, the CDR3 reads TGCGCCAGCAGCCATGTAATTCGAGGACCGTCTCTCAATCAGCCCCAGCATTTT. It yields the protein CASSHVIRGPSLNQPQHF.